The 16 T cell receptor beta chains below come from one sample, sequenced in a study of T cell responses to AZD1222 COVID-19 vaccine. Sequencing was performed with immunoSEQ multiplex PCR; in TCRdb, only in-frame clones are kept and a portion is missing. The sample has approximately 100,000 clones, 90% seen once; the top ten hold approximately 8.2%. Sequences were derived from peripheral blood, sampled 28 days after the second AZD1222 dose. These receptors were collected from an adult who received the AZD1222 COVID-19 vaccine.

The chain carries TRBV5-6 and TRBJ2-2, with D possibly TRBD2 on 7 matching bases. Trimming pared 5 bases from V and 4 bases from J, leaving 15 bases between. This CDR3 region has 15 residues. The V gene's germline CDR1 is SGHDT and CDR2 YYEEEE. The CDR3 coding sequence is TGTGCCAGCAGTGCCGGGGGGCGGCGCACCGGGGAGCTGTTTTTT. This translates into CASSAGGRRTGELFF.

The chain's CDR3 is CASSPPRPGNEQFF. The CDR3 DNA is TGTGCCAGCTCACCACCCCGACCTGGGAATGAGCAGTTCTTC. V gene TRBV18 combines with J gene TRBJ2-1; no definite D call. This CDR3 region has 14 residues. Looked up from germline, CDR1 is KGHSH and CDR2 is LQKENI. V was shortened by 0 bases and J by 7 bases, with 10 bases between the two germline ends.

The CDR3 coding sequence is TGTGCCAGCAGCCTTGGGACAGGGCTGCAGCCCCAGCATTTT. Translating it yields CASSLGTGLQPQHF. V usage is TRBV3-1 (or the pseudogene TRBV3-2) and J usage is TRBJ1-5, with 9 bases that match TRBD1. After removal of 4 bases from V and 7 bases from J, the junction contained 5 bases not matched to a gene. The V gene's germline CDR1 is LGHDT and CDR2 YNNKEL (reference sequence). This CDR3 comprises 14 residues.

The V call is TRBV6-5, the J call TRBJ1-5; D gene unclear. The CDR3 runs 15 residues. V lost 6 bases and J 3 bases, leaving 15 bases between the germline ends. Germline V lookup: CDR1 MNHEY, CDR2 SVGAGI. The CDR3 sequence is CASRTGPLVNQPQHF. The CDR3 nucleotides read TGTGCCAGCAGAACCGGGCCCCTGGTCAATCAGCCCCAGCATTTT.

This clone was found once. The CDR3 loop reads CASSLSRGQGVDEQFF. The CDR3 DNA sequence: TGTGCCAGCAGTTTATCGCGGGGACAGGGAGTCGATGAGCAGTTCTTC. The chain couples TRBV27 to TRBJ2-1; 9 nucleotides line up with TRBD1. Germline-derived CDR1 and CDR2 are MNHEY and SMNVEV (reference sequence). There are 16 residues in the CDR3. With V trimmed by 0 bases and J by 8 bases, 8 bases remained unmatched.

V and J are TRBV5-4 and TRBJ1-1, with 7 bases identical to TRBD1. Trimming removed 4 bases from V and 1 base from J; junction bases left unmatched: 7. CDR1 and CDR2 from the germline V gene are SGHNT and YYREEE (reference sequence). This CDR3 contains 15 residues. CDR3 amino acids: CASSVGTAANTEAFF. CDR3 DNA: TGTGCCAGCAGCGTCGGGACAGCCGCGAACACTGAAGCTTTCTTT.

The chain has TRBV6-5 and TRBJ2-1; maybe TRBD2 (5 bases). The CDR3 consists of 14 residues. The V gene's germline CDR1 is MNHEY and CDR2 SVGAGI. V lost 8 bases and J lost 4, with 15 bases in between. The CDR3 DNA follows: TGTGCCAGCGTTCGCGGACGGGATTACAATGAGCAGTTCTTC. Translation gives CASVRGRDYNEQFF.

This chain uses TRBV5-1 with TRBJ1-5; 10 bases are a match to TRBD1. With 0 bases clipped from V and 6 bases from J, the junction kept 0 bases outside the gene matches. Germline V CDR1 and CDR2: SGHRS, YFSETQ. CDR3 length: 14 residues. CDR3 sequence reads: CASSLGQGAQPQHF. CDR3 DNA sequence: TGCGCCAGCAGCTTGGGACAGGGGGCTCAGCCCCAGCATTTT.

The V call is TRBV6-5, the J call TRBJ1-1, with TRBD1 matching over 7 bases. V was clipped by 2 bases and J by 7 bases; unmatched bases: 7. Germline V CDR1 and CDR2: MNHEY, SVGAGI. This CDR3 comprises 14 residues. The DNA for the CDR3 is TGTGCCAGCAGTTACGCAGGGGGTAACTATGAAGCTTTCTTT. It is translated as CASSYAGGNYEAFF.

This chain joins TRBV5-1 and TRBJ1-1; D unclear. Germline CDR1 reads SGHRS; CDR2 reads YFSETQ. CDR3 size: 14 residues. V lost 0 bases and J 3 bases, leaving 9 bases between the germline ends. CDR3 DNA: TGCGCCAGCAGCTTGGGTGACTGGTACACTGAAGCTTTCTTT. The encoded protein is CASSLGDWYTEAFF.

V and J are TRBV5-1 and TRBJ1-1; D gene ambiguous. This CDR3 spans 14 amino acids. V lost 4 bases, J lost 11 bases, and 21 bases lay in between. The V gene's germline CDR1 is SGHRS and CDR2 YFSETQ. The CDR3 loop is CASSRSTGRVGAFF. CDR3 DNA: TGCGCCAGCAGCAGATCTACCGGACGGGTTGGGGCTTTCTTT.

This rearrangement joins TRBV5-1 to TRBJ1-6; no reliable D call. V was trimmed by 3 bases and J by 0 bases, leaving 13 bases between them. Germline V gene sequence: CDR1 SGHRS, CDR2 YFSETQ. CDR3 length: 17 amino acids. The CDR3 DNA reads TGCGCCAGCAGCTATGGCACGGCAGACTCCTATAATTCACCCCTCCACTTT. Translation gives CASSYGTADSYNSPLHF.

V usage is TRBV25-1 and J usage is TRBJ2-6, with a possible D match to TRBD1 (6 bases). Germline-derived CDR1 and CDR2 are MGHDK and SYGVNS. V lost 1 base and J lost 4, with 14 bases in between. The CDR3 has 17 amino acids. CDR3 in amino acids: CASSEWTVMGGANVLTF. The CDR3 DNA sequence: TGTGCCAGCAGTGAATGGACAGTCATGGGAGGGGCCAACGTCCTGACTTTC.

The chain recombines TRBV19 with TRBJ1-6; 10 nucleotides match TRBD1. The CDR3 runs to 15 residues. Germline V gene sequence: CDR1 LNHDA, CDR2 SQIVND (reference sequence). Trimming cost V 2 bases and J 9 bases; bases outside gene matches: 4. The CDR3, as DNA: TGTGCCAGTAGTATAACCGGGACAGGGGTTTCACCCCTCCACTTT. This gives the protein CASSITGTGVSPLHF.

The rearrangement uses TRBV3-1 (or the pseudogene TRBV3-2) and TRBJ2-3; the match to TRBD2 covers 8 bases. CDR3 size: 19 residues. Germline loops: CDR1 LGHDT, CDR2 YNNKEL (reference sequence). The V and J ends lost 0 bases and 0 bases, in that order; junction bases with no gene match: 11. The CDR3 bases are TGTGCCAGCAGCCAAGAAGGGGCGGGGGGACCCTTTAGCACAGATACGCAGTATTTT. Its translation: CASSQEGAGGPFSTDTQYF.

The V gene is TRBV11-3, the J gene TRBJ2-1, with D perhaps matching TRBD1 or TRBD2 (5 bases each). Trimming pared 6 bases from V and 0 bases from J, leaving 12 bases between. The germline V gene encodes CDR1 SGHNT and CDR2 YENEEA. This CDR3 has 15 residues. The CDR3 coding sequence is TGTGCCAGCAGTTCGGGACGGCTCTCCTACAATGAGCAGTTCTTC. Translation gives CASSSGRLSYNEQFF.